This T cell receptor beta chain is drawn from a study of blood T cells in healthy people across ages. Study-wide background: Roughly one uniquely barcoded beta molecule per two T cells was captured.

Study results and limitations: Getting older went along with TCR beta diversity per million T cells dropping roughly linearly. Estimates drawn from one million T cells were deemed to understate diversity.

A second PCR of about 6 to 12 cycles used a sample-barcoded 5' primer and a J-beta primer mix. There were at least 3 million CDR3-containing paired-end reads obtained from each sample. MiXCR, applied by TCRdb to the 5' RACE reads, yields one record per CDR3 protein. The sample holds around 800,000 distinct CDR3 sequences; approximately 48% are singletons and the top ten take about a fifth. In the case of this clonotype: What it recognizes is unknown.

Trimming shortened V by 1 base and J by 3 bases, and 14 bases separated the two germline ends. This CDR3 comprises 15 residues. Germline V gene lookup returns CDR1 DFQATT and CDR2 SNEGSKA (reference sequence). The sequencing sample was made of blood. The V gene is TRBV20-1, the J gene TRBJ2-3; D is perhaps TRBD2 (7 bases). This clonotype originated in a man aged 55 to 69 in good health. The CDR3 sequence is CSARAGGALTDTQYF. Here the CDR3 DNA reads TGCAGTGCTAGAGCGGGGGGCGCTCTAACAGATACGCAGTATTTT.